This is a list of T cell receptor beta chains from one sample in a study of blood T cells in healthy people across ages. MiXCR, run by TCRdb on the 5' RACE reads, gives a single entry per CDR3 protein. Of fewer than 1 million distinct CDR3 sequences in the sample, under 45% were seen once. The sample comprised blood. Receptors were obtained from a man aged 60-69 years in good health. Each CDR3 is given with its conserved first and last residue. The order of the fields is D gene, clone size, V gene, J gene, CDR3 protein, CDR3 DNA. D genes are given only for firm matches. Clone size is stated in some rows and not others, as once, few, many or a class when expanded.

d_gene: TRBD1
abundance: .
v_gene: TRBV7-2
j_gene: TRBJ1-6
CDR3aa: CASSLDRGFNSPLHF
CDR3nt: TGTGCCAGCAGCTTGGACAGGGGGTTTAATTCACCCCTCCACTTT

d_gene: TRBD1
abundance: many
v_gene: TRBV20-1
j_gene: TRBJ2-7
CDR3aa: CSARDLGTVISYEQYF
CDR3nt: TGCAGTGCTAGAGATTTGGGGACAGTAATATCCTACGAGCAGTACTTC

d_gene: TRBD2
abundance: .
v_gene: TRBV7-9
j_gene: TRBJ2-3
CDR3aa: CASSLMTSGDDTQYF
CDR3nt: TGTGCCAGCAGCTTAATGACTAGCGGGGACGATACGCAGTATTTT

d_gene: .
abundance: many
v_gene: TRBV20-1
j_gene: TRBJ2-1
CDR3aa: CSAISVDEQFF
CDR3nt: TGCAGTGCTATTAGCGTGGATGAGCAGTTCTTC

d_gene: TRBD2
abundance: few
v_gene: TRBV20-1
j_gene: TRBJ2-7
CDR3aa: CSARDLQRGSYEQYF
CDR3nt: TGCAGTGCTAGAGATCTCCAGCGGGGTTCCTACGAGCAGTACTTC

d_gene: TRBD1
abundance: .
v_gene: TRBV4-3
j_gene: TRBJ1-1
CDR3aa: CASGTGHTEAFF
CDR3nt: TGCGCCAGCGGGACAGGGCACACTGAAGCTTTCTTT

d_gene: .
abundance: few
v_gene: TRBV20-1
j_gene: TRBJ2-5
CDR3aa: CSATPTLSETQYF
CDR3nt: TGCAGTGCTACCCCCACACTCTCCGAGACCCAGTACTTC

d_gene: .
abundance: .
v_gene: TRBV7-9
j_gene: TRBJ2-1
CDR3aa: CASSPGHLLNNEQFF
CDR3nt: TGTGCCAGCAGCCCCGGACACCTTTTAAACAATGAGCAGTTCTTC

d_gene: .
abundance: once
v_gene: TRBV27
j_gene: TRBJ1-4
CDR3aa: CASSPEALEEKLFF
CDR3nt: TGTGCCAGCAGCCCGGAGGCTTTAGAGGAAAAACTGTTTTTT

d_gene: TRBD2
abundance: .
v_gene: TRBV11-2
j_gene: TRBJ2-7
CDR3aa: CASSLDTSGAYEQYF
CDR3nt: TGTGCCAGCAGCTTAGACACTAGCGGGGCCTACGAGCAGTACTTC

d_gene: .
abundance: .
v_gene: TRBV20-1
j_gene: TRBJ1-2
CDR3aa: CSARELRRYGYTF
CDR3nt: TGCAGTGCTAGAGAGTTACGGCGTTATGGCTACACCTTC

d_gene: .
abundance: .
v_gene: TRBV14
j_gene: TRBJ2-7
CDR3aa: CASSSDRQPTYEQYF
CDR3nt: TGTGCCAGCAGTTCCGACAGGCAACCCACCTACGAGCAGTACTTC

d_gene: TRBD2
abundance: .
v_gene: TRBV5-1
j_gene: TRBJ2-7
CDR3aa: CASSSPSGGGGSSYNEQYF
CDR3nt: TGCGCCAGCAGCTCTCCCTCGGGCGGGGGAGGCTCCTCCTACAATGAGCAGTACTTC

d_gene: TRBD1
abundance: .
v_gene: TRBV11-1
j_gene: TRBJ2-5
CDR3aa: CASSSLTGNQETQYF
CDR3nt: TGTGCCAGCAGCTCCCTGACAGGGAACCAAGAGACCCAGTACTTC

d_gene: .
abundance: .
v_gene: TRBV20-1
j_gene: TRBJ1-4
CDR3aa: CSATMGTPSNEKLFF
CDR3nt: TGCAGTGCTACAATGGGTACGCCCTCTAATGAAAAACTGTTTTTT

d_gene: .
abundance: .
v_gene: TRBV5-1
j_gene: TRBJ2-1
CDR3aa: CASSLDGRDEQFF
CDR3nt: TGCGCCAGCAGCTTGGATGGTCGCGATGAGCAGTTCTTC

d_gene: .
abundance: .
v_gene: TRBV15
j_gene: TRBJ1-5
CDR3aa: CATSRDFGTQHF
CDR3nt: TGTGCCACCAGCAGAGATTTCGGAACCCAGCATTTT

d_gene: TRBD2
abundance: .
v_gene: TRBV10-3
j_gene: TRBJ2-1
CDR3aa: CAISESGLAGDNEQFF
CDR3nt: TGTGCCATCAGTGAGTCGGGGCTAGCGGGAGACAATGAGCAGTTCTTC

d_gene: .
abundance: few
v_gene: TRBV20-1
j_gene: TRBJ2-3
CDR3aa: CSAAPSLSVTDTQYF
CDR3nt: TGCAGTGCTGCGCCGTCTTTATCGGTGACAGATACGCAGTATTTT

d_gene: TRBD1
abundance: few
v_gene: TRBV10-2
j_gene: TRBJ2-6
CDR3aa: CASSESRGREGANVLTF
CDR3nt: TGCGCCAGCAGTGAGTCAAGGGGGCGCGAGGGGGCCAACGTCCTGACTTTC

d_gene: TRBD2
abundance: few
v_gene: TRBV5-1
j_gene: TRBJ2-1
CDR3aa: CASSSGTSGSPSEQFF
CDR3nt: TGCGCCAGCAGCTCGGGGACTAGCGGGTCCCCCTCTGAGCAGTTCTTC

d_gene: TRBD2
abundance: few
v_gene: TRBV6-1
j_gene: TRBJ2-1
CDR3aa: CAGATGEGTNEQFF
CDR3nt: TGTGCCGGGGCCACTGGGGAGGGAACGAATGAGCAGTTCTTC

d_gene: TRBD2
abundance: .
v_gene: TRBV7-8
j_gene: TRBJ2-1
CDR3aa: CASRRLAGGVEQFF
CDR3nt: TGTGCCAGCAGGCGACTAGCGGGCGGGGTTGAGCAGTTCTTC

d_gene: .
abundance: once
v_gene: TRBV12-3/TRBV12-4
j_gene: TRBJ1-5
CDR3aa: CASSPSIGGINQPQHF
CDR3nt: TGTGCCAGCAGCCCCTCGATCGGGGGAATCAATCAGCCCCAGCATTTT

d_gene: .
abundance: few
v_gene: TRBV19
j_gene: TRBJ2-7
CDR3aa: CASSIGGSYEQYF
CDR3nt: TGTGCCAGTAGTATAGGGGGCTCCTACGAGCAGTACTTC

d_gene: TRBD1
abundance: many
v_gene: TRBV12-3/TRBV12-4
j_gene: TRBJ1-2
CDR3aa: CASSRIQGFYGYTF
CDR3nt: TGTGCCAGCAGTCGGATACAGGGGTTCTATGGCTACACCTTC

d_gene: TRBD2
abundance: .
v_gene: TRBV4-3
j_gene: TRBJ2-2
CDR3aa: CASSQDQNSGGAFNTGELFF
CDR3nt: TGCGCCAGCAGCCAAGATCAGAATAGCGGGGGGGCCTTCAACACCGGGGAGCTGTTTTTT

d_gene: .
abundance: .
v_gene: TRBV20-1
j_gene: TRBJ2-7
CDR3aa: CSSMQGKGSYNEQYF
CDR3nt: TGCAGTTCTATGCAGGGGAAAGGATCCTACAATGAGCAGTACTTC

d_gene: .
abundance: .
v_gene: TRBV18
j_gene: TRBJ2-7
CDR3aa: CASTMAGGHEQYF
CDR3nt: TGTGCCAGCACCATGGCAGGAGGCCACGAGCAGTACTTC

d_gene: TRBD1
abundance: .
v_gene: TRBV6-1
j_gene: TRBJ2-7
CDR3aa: CASSEQGVLSEQYF
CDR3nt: TGTGCCAGCAGTGAACAGGGGGTCCTTAGTGAGCAGTACTTC

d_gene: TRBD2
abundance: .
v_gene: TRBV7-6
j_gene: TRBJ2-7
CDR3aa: CASSPMGRGSSYEQYF
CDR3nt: TGTGCCAGCAGCCCTATGGGGCGGGGGAGCTCCTACGAGCAGTACTTC